This passage covers 29 T cell receptor beta chains from one sample sequenced in a study of radiotherapy plus CTLA-4 blockade in lung cancer listed by TCRdb under 2018. Library preparation employed the immunoSEQ multiplex PCR assay. TCRdb holds this immuneACCESS table with in-frame rearrangements only. Some clones are missing; in checked studies, unresolved V genes explain under half, and the rest has no known cause. This sample gives roughly 45,000 clones in total; less than 75% of them show up just once. Roughly 25% of the sample is taken by the ten largest. The material sequenced was peripheral blood, taken from a patient treated with radiotherapy plus ipilimumab. Receptors originate from a human donor with non-small cell lung cancer who had a partial response to radiotherapy plus ipilimumab.

The chain combines TRBV30 with TRBJ1-6; maybe TRBD1 (6 bases). Germline V CDR1 and CDR2: GTSNPN, SVGIG (reference sequence). Trimming removed 2 bases from V and 8 bases from J, with 13 bases in between. The CDR3 runs 14 residues. The CDR3: CAWSRPGADSPLHF. CDR3 sequence (DNA): TGTGCCTGGAGTCGCCCAGGGGCGGATTCACCCCTCCACTTT.

This chain uses TRBV23-1 with TRBJ1-1, with D unresolved. TRBV23-1 is identified as an open reading frame with a role that is uncertain. There are 16 residues in the CDR3. V lost 1 base, J lost 2 bases, and 14 bases lay in between. CDR3 sequence (DNA): TGCGCCAGCAGTCAATTCCCCCGGGTCTTTAACACTGAAGCTTTCTTT. It codes for CASSQFPRVFNTEAFF.

CDR3 residues: CASSLTGIPQETQYF. CDR3 DNA sequence: TGTGCCAGCAGTTTAACCGGGATCCCCCAAGAGACCCAGTACTTC. The V call is TRBV27, the J call TRBJ2-5, with D possibly matching TRBD2 (5 bases). CDR3 size: 15 residues. Germline-derived CDR1 and CDR2 are MNHEY and SMNVEV (reference sequence). V lost 2 bases and J lost 1, with 11 bases in between.

V usage is TRBV6-1 and J usage is TRBJ1-1; no clear D gene. The CDR3 runs to 13 residues. The germline V gene encodes CDR1 MNHNS and CDR2 SASEGT. Trimming removed 0 bases at V and 4 bases at J, with 6 bases between. The CDR3 loop reads CASSEARGTEAFF. The CDR3 region has the DNA TGTGCCAGCAGTGAAGCGCGGGGCACTGAAGCTTTCTTT.

The V call is TRBV5-8, the J call TRBJ2-7; D is undetermined. The CDR3 is made up of 13 amino acids. The V and J ends lost 3 bases and 6 bases respectively, with 13 bases between them. Looked up from germline, CDR1 is SGHTS and CDR2 is YDEGEE. The CDR3 spells CASSSISNREQYF. The CDR3 DNA reads TGTGCCAGCAGCTCTATATCGAATCGCGAGCAGTACTTC.

This rearrangement joins TRBV30 to TRBJ1-1; a possible D gene is TRBD1 (6 bases). Trimming pared 3 bases from V and 6 bases from J, leaving 11 bases between. CDR1 and CDR2 (germline): GTSNPN, SVGIG (reference sequence). There are 12 residues in the CDR3. CDR3 nucleotides: TGTGCCTGGAGATTGGGGGCCCCTGAAGCTTTCTTT. It translates to CAWRLGAPEAFF.

The chain couples TRBV28 to TRBJ1-3; the match to TRBD1 covers 7 bases. Germline CDR1 and CDR2: MDHEN and SYDVKM. V was pared by 4 bases and J by 4 bases, with 4 bases of the junction left unmatched. CDR3 length: 14 amino acids. The CDR3 spells CASSSLRGGNTIYF. DNA of the CDR3: TGTGCCAGCAGTTCACTCAGGGGGGGAAACACCATATATTTT.

The chain carries TRBV5-1 and TRBJ2-5; possibly TRBD2 for D (5 bases). This CDR3 has 16 amino acids. V was shortened by 0 bases and J by 5 bases, with 17 bases between the two germline ends. The germline gives CDR1 SGHRS, CDR2 YFSETQ. CDR3 region: CASSLAGDSRVETQYF. DNA of the CDR3: TGCGCCAGCAGCTTGGCCGGGGATAGTCGTGTGGAGACCCAGTACTTC. Full variable domain (missing parts from reference TRBV5-1 and TRBJ2-5): KAGVTQTPRYLIKTRGQQVTLSCSPISGHRSVSWYQQTPGQGLQFLFEYFSETQRNKGNFPGRFSGRQFSNSRSEMNVSTLELGDSALYLCASSLAGDSRVETQYFGPGTRLLVL.

The rearrangement links TRBV28 to TRBJ2-5; 9 bases align to TRBD1. The germline V gene encodes CDR1 MDHEN and CDR2 SYDVKM. V trimming: 3 bases; J trimming: 3 bases; junction bases outside the gene matches: 8. The CDR3 loop spans 16 amino acids. The CDR3: CASSFETGGVEETQYF. CDR3 nucleotides: TGTGCCAGCAGTTTCGAGACAGGGGGGGTGGAAGAGACCCAGTACTTC.

The CDR3, as DNA: TGTGCCAGCAGTGTGGACAGGGGAACAGATACGCAGTATTTT. Its translation is CASSVDRGTDTQYF. The rearrangement joins TRBV6-4 to TRBJ2-3; 9 nucleotides align to TRBD1. The CDR3 totals 14 residues. V shed 4 bases, J shed 3 bases, and the junction held 2 bases outside the gene matches. Germline V gene sequence: CDR1 MRHNA, CDR2 SNTAGT.

This chain uses TRBV7-2 with TRBJ2-1; D possibly corresponds to TRBD2 (5 bases). Per germline, CDR1 SGHTA and CDR2 FQGNSA. Trimming pared 1 base from V and 4 bases from J, leaving 11 bases between. This CDR3 contains 15 residues. In DNA form, the CDR3 reads TGTGCCAGCAGCTTAGGTTCTAGCTGGTACAATGAGCAGTTCTTC. It yields the protein CASSLGSSWYNEQFF.

The gene calls are TRBV18 and TRBJ2-5; tentatively, D is TRBD2 (6 bases). The germline CDR1 and CDR2 sequences are KGHSH and LQKENI. The ends were cut back, 6 bases at V and 5 bases at J, with 16 bases in the middle. The CDR3 is 14 residues long. Here the CDR3 reads CASSPPPGGETQYF. CDR3 DNA: TGTGCCAGCTCTCCCCCACCCGGGGGTGAGACCCAGTACTTC.

This clone came up once. The chain combines TRBV7-2 with TRBJ2-5; D call uncertain. This CDR3 is 16 amino acids long. Per the germline V gene, CDR1 is SGHTA and CDR2 is FQGNSA. Deletions cut 5 bases from V and 0 bases from J, with 16 bases between. For the CDR3, the DNA is TGTGCCAGCAGCCCAAACAGCCCCGTTAACCAAGAGACCCAGTACTTC. It codes for CASSPNSPVNQETQYF.

The chain joins TRBV4-1 to TRBJ2-3; D unresolved. There are 12 residues in the CDR3. Germline V gene lookup returns CDR1 MGHRA and CDR2 YSYEKL. Trimming pared 1 base from V and 12 bases from J, leaving 11 bases between. The CDR3 DNA reads TGCGCCAGCAGCCAAGGGGCGCTGCCACAGTATTTT. Protein: CASSQGALPQYF.

The chain combines TRBV29-1 with TRBJ2-7; no clear D gene. The CDR3 has 12 residues. Germline loops: CDR1 SQVTM, CDR2 ANQGSEA. The CDR3 DNA reads as TGCAGTGGGTCCCGAATCTCGGGCGAGCAGTACTTC. It translates to CSGSRISGEQYF.

The chain joins TRBV5-1 to TRBJ2-1; TRBD1 matches at 10 bases. The junction had 21 bases not matched to a gene; V was cut back by 4 bases and J by 8 bases. The germline V gene has CDR1 SGHRS and CDR2 YFSETQ. The CDR3 consists of 19 residues. DNA for the CDR3: TGCGCCAGCAGCGCGTGGGGACAGGGGTTAAGAAGTCGTTCCGATGAGCAGTTCTTC. Translated, it gives CASSAWGQGLRSRSDEQFF.

This chain links TRBV13 with TRBJ2-7, with a possible D match to TRBD2 (5 bases). The CDR3 covers 14 residues. V lost 7 bases and J 1 base, leaving 14 bases between the germline ends. Germline V gene sequence: CDR1 PRHDT, CDR2 FYEKMQ (reference sequence). The CDR3 spells CASTRTGASYEQYF. The DNA for the CDR3 is TGTGCCAGCACCCGGACTGGTGCATCCTACGAGCAGTACTTC.

J is TRBJ1-3 and V is TRBV5-1; no reliable D call. Between the trimmed V and J ends, which lost 4 bases and 0 bases, there was a span of 17 bases. Germline V CDR1 and CDR2: SGHRS, YFSETQ. The CDR3 length is 17 residues. CDR3 nucleotide sequence: TGCGCCAGCAGCCGCCTTGGACGGGAATTCTCTGGAAACACCATATATTTT. This sequence encodes CASSRLGREFSGNTIYF.

The chain carries TRBV6-1 and TRBJ2-2, with TRBD2 identical over 7 bases. V shed 8 bases, J shed 6 bases, and the junction held 9 bases outside the gene matches. The CDR3 is 14 amino acids. Germline assignment: CDR1 MNHNS and CDR2 SASEGT. As DNA, the CDR3 is TGTGCCAGCCCGGCGGGGGAAATTGCCGGGGAGCTGTTTTTT. Its protein product is CASPAGEIAGELFF.

The V gene is TRBV5-5, the J gene TRBJ1-2; tentative D call: TRBD1 (6 bases). The ends were cut back, 6 bases at V and 3 bases at J, with 15 bases in the middle. This CDR3 has 14 amino acids. Germline CDR1 reads SGHKS; CDR2 reads YYEKEE (reference sequence). The CDR3 DNA is TGTGCCAGCAACCCTTTGGCAGGGGACTATGGCTACACCTTC. Its translation: CASNPLAGDYGYTF.

The V gene is TRBV9, the J gene TRBJ1-2; 7 bases fit TRBD1. CDR1 SGDLS and CDR2 YYNGEE come from the germline V gene. The CDR3 is made up of 13 amino acids. Trimming at V came to 4 bases and at J to 7 bases, leaving 7 bases not matched to a gene. CDR3 sequence (DNA): TGTGCCAGCAGCTCGACCCGGACAGGTGGCTACACCTTC. Translation: CASSSTRTGGYTF.

In this sample, this clone turned up a few times. The chain has TRBV19 and TRBJ1-1; tentatively, D is TRBD1 (5 bases). This CDR3 contains 12 residues. The germline V gene encodes CDR1 LNHDA and CDR2 SQIVND (reference sequence). V was pared by 5 bases and J by 3 bases, with 7 bases between. This chain's CDR3 is CASSDRDTEAFF. Here the CDR3 DNA reads TGTGCCAGTAGTGACAGAGACACTGAAGCTTTCTTT.

This chain uses TRBV4-1 with TRBJ2-5, with a tentative D call TRBD1 (5 bases). Germline V gene data show CDR1 as MGHRA and CDR2 as YSYEKL. Trimming removed 4 bases at V and 1 base at J, with 13 bases between. CDR3 size: 15 residues. Written as DNA, the CDR3 is TGCGCCAGCAGCCTTCTATCCACAGGCCAAGAGACCCAGTACTTC. Protein sequence: CASSLLSTGQETQYF.

This clone has a handful of counts. The V and J genes are TRBV4-1 and TRBJ1-4; 7 bases map to TRBD1. Germline CDR1 MGHRA, CDR2 YSYEKL. The CDR3 spans 21 residues. V lost 0 bases and J lost 0; bases outside the gene matches: 16. CDR3 sequence reads: CASSQDPPIRDRRSTNEKLFF. The DNA of the CDR3 is TGCGCCAGCAGCCAAGATCCCCCCATCCGGGACAGACGATCAACTAATGAAAAACTGTTTTTT.

The chain joins TRBV18 to TRBJ2-1; D gene uncertain. CDR1 is KGHSH, CDR2 LQKENI, per germline. Trimming left V 2 bases short and J 5 bases short, with 16 bases between. This CDR3 comprises 16 residues. The DNA for the CDR3 is TGTGCCAGCTCACCAAACCCGGGTGGCCTTAACAATGAGCAGTTCTTC. It yields the protein CASSPNPGGLNNEQFF.

This clone was observed a single time. The V and J genes are TRBV14 and TRBJ2-1, with 10 bases identical to TRBD2. This CDR3 contains 17 residues. Germline V gene data show CDR1 as SGHDN and CDR2 as FVKESK. V lost 0 bases to trimming and J lost 10 bases; unmatched junction nucleotides: 12. CDR3 residues: CASSQDEWLAGVGEQFF. CDR3 nucleotides: TGTGCCAGCAGCCAAGATGAGTGGCTAGCGGGAGTGGGGGAGCAGTTCTTC.

J is TRBJ1-2 and V is TRBV5-5; 7 nucleotides align to TRBD1. Looked up from germline, CDR1 is SGHKS and CDR2 is YYEKEE (reference sequence). CDR3 length equals 13 residues. V lost 3 bases, J lost 2 bases, and 1 base stayed unmatched. CDR3 protein: CASSSGQNYGYTF. The CDR3 DNA is TGTGCCAGCAGCTCGGGACAGAACTATGGCTACACCTTC. Complete variable domain (other parts from reference TRBV5-5 and TRBJ1-2): DAGVTQSPTHLIKTRGQQVTLRCSPISGHKSVSWYQQVLGQGPQFIFQYYEKEERGRGNFPDRFSARQFPNYSSELNVNALLLGDSALYLCASSSGQNYGYTFGSGTRLTVV.

This clone has only one observation. The chain recombines TRBV11-1 with TRBJ2-7, with 8 bases that match TRBD1. The CDR3 is made up of 15 amino acids. Germline CDR1 and CDR2: SGHAT and FQDESV (reference sequence). Trimming took 6 bases from V and 3 from J; bases not matched to a gene: 10. The CDR3 sequence is CASSSSGTGGYEQYF. The CDR3 DNA follows: TGTGCCAGCAGTTCCTCGGGGACAGGCGGCTACGAGCAGTACTTC.

This clone was counted a single time. V gene TRBV9 combines with J gene TRBJ2-1; 7 nucleotides line up with TRBD2. This CDR3 is built from 16 residues. V lost 1 base to trimming and J lost 8 bases; unmatched junction nucleotides: 12. Germline-derived CDR1 and CDR2 are SGDLS and YYNGEE. The CDR3 nucleotides are TGTGCCAGCAGCGTAAGTGTGGGGACTATGAGCGATGAGCAGTTCTTC. This sequence encodes CASSVSVGTMSDEQFF.